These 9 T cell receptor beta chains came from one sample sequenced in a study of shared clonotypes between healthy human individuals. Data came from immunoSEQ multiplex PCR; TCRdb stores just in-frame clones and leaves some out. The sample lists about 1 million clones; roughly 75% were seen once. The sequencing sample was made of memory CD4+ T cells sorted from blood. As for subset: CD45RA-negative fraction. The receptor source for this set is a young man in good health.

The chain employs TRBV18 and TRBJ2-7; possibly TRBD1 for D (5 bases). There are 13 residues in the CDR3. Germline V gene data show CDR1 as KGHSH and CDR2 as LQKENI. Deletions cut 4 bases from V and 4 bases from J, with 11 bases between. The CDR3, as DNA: TGTGCCAGCTCACAGGGGAAATATTACGAGCAGTACTTC. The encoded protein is CASSQGKYYEQYF.

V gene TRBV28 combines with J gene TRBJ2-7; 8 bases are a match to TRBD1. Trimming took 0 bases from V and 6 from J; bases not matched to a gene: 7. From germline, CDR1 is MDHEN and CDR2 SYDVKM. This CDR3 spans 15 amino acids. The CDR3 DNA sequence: TGTGCCAGCAGTTTATGGGGTCAGGGGGCGGGCGAGCAGTACTTC. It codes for CASSLWGQGAGEQYF.

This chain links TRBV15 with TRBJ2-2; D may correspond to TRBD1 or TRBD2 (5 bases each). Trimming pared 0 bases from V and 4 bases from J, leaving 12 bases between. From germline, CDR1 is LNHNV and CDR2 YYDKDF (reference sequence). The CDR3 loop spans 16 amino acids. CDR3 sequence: CATSREVGRATGELFF. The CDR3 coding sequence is TGTGCCACCAGCAGAGAAGTGGGGCGGGCCACCGGGGAGCTGTTTTTT.

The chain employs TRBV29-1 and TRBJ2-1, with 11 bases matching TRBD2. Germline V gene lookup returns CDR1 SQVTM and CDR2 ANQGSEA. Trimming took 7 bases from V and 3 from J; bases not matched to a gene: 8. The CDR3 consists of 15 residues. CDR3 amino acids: CSAVGSGRVYNEQFF. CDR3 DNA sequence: TGCAGCGCCGTGGGTAGCGGGAGGGTCTACAATGAGCAGTTCTTC.

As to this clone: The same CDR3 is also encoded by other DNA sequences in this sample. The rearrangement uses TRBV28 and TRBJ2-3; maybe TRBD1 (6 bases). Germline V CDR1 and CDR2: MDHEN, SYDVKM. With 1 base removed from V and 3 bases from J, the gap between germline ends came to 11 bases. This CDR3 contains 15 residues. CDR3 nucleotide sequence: TGTGCCAGCAGTTTATATGGCAGGGGAACAGATACGCAGTATTTT. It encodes CASSLYGRGTDTQYF.

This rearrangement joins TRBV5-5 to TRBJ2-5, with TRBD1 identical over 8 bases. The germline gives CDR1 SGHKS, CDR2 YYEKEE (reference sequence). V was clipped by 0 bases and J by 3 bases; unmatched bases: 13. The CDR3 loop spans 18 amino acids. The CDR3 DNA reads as TGTGCCAGCAGCTTGGTCTCGTGGACAGGGAGCAATGAAGAGACCCAGTACTTC. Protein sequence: CASSLVSWTGSNEETQYF.

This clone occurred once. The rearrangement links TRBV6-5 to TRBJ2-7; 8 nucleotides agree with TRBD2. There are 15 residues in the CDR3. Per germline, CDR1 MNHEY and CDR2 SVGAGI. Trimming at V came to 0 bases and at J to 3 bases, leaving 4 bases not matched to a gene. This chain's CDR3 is CASSYSSRGGYEQYF. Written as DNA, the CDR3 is TGTGCCAGCAGTTACTCGAGTCGGGGGGGCTACGAGCAGTACTTC.

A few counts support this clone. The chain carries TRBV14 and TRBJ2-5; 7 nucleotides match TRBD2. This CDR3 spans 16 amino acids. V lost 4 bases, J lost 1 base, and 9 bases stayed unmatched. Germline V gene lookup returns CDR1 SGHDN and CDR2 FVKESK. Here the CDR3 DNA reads TGTGCCAGCAGCCTTTTCGGGGGGAGTGGCCAAGAGACCCAGTACTTC. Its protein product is CASSLFGGSGQETQYF. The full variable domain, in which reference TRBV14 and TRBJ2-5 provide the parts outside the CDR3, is EAGVTQFPSHSVIEKGQTVTLRCDPISGHDNLYWYRRVMGKEIKFLLHFVKESKQDESGMPNNRFLAERTGGTYSTLKVQPAELEDSGVYFCASSLFGGSGQETQYFGPGTRLLVL.

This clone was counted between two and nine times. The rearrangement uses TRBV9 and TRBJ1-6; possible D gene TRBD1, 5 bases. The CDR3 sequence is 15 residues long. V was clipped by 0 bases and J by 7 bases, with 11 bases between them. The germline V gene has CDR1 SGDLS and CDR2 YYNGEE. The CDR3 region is CASSVGGTSNSPLHF. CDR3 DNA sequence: TGTGCCAGCAGCGTAGGGGGGACCTCCAATTCACCCCTCCACTTT.